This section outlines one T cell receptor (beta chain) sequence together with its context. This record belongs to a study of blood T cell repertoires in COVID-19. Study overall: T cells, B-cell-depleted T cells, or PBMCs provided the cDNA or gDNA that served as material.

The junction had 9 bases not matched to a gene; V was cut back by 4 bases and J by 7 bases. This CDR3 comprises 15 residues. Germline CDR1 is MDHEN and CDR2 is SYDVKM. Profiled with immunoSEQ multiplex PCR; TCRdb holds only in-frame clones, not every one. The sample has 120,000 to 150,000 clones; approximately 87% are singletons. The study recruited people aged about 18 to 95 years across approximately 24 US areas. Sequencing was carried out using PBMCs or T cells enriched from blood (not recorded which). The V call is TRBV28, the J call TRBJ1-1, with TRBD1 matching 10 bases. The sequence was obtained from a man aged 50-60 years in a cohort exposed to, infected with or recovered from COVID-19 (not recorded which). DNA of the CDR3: TGTGCCAGCAGTTCACACGGGACAGGGGATCATGAAGCTTTCTTT. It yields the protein CASSSHGTGDHEAFF.